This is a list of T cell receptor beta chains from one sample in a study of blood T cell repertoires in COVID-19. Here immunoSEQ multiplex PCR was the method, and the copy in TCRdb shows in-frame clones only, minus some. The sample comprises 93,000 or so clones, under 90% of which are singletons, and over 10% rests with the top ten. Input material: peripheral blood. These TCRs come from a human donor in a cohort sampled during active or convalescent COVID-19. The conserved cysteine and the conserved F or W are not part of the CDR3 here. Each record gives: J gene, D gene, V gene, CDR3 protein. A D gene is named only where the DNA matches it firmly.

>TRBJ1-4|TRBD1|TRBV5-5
ASSLGDRESEKLF
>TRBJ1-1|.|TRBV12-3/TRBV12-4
ASTLQANTEAF
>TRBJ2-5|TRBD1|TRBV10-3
AIRPGQGQETQY
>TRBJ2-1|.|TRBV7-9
ASSVRDTYNEQF
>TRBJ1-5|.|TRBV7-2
ASSLDSRGQPQH
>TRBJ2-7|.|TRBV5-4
ASSFAHTYEQY
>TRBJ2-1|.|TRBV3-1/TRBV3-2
ASSQGAEDNEQF
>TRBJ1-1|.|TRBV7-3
ASSSRGDTEAF
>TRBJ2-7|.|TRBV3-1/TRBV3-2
ASSQARDEQY
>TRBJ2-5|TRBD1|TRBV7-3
ASSLGTGNQETQY
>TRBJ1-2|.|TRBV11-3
ASSLSAKTYGYT
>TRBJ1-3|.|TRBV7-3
ASRRDAGLSGNTIY
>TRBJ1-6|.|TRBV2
AVRRSYNSPLH
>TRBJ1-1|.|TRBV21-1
ASTPRGTEAF
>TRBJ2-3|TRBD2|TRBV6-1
ASSARTSGGTDTQY
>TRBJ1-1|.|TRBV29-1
SAAGISTEAF
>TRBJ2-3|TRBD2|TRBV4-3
ASSPKKGLGGTDTQY
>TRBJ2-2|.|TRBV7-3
ASSPTGNTGELF
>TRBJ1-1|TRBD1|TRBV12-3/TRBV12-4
ASSLNRGTEAF
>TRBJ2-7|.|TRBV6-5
ATQKPTYEQY
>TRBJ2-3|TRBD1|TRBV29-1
STLAQGAADTQY
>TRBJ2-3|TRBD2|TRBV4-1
ASSQPRLAGEEDTQY
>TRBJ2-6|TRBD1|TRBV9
ASSAGQLGSGANVLT
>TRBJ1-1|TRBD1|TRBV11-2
ASSLRPGTENTEAF
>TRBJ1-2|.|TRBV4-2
ASSQEAGPTSGYT
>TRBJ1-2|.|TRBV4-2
ASSQDEAVGGYT
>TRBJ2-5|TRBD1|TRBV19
ASSPGQQETQY
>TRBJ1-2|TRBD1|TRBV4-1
ATSAFGQGANYGYT
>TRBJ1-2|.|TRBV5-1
ASSPVSTGPSGYT
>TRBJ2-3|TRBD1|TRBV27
ASSLLQGSTDTQY
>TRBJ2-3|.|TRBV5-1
ASSPGVGGDTQY
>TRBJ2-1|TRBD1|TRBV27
ASSFHDRANEQF
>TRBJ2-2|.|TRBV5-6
ASSAQYSAGVTGELF